The 20 T cell receptor beta chains below all came from one sample that was sequenced in a study of T cells in women clearing cervical HPV infection. The repertoire was sequenced with immunoSEQ multiplex PCR; TCRdb's copy has only in-frame clones and lacks some. The sample table includes 45,000 to 55,000 clones. Sequencing input: blood buffy coat. The receptors here all came from a woman between 18 and 69 years old with a cervical HPV16 infection that either progressed to CIN3+ or cleared (not recorded which).

CDR3: CASSYSTGGYYGYTF. The sequenced part of the CDR3 DNA is TGTGCCAGCAGTTACTCGACAGGGGGGTACTATGGC. The gene calls are TRBV6-2 or TRBV6-3 and TRBJ1-2, with TRBD1 matching 9 bases. The CDR3 end lies 3 residues beyond the end of the read and is filled in from the germline J gene. There are 15 residues in the CDR3. Germline CDR1 reads MNHEY; CDR2 reads SVGEGT. Trimming at V came to 0 bases and at J to 3 bases, leaving 2 bases not matched to a gene.

As regards this clone: The read stops 3 residues short of the end of the CDR3; the missing end is completed from the germline J gene. This chain links TRBV2 with TRBJ2-7; 10 nucleotides align to TRBD1. The J segment lost 4 bases and the V segment lost 7 bases, leaving 4 bases of the junction unmatched. Per germline, CDR1 SNHLY and CDR2 FYNNEI. This CDR3 is built from 13 residues. CDR3 DNA (partial): TGTGCCAGCACGAGACAGGGGGCTTACGAG. As protein: CASTRQGAYE. The CDR3 in its entirety is CASTRQGAYEQYF. The whole variable domain, remainder taken from reference TRBV2 and TRBJ2-7, is EPEVTQTPSHQVTQMGQEVILRCVPISNHLYFYWYRQILGQKVEFLVSFYNNEISEKSEIFDDQFSVERPDGSNFTLKIRSTKLEDSAMYFCASTRQGAYEQYFGPGTRLTVT.

With respect to this clone: The read halts 3 residues ahead of the CDR3 end, with the missing end drawn from the germline J gene. The rearrangement uses TRBV28 and TRBJ1-2, with 9 bases lining up with TRBD1. Losses at the gene ends were 7 bases for V and 7 bases for J; bases not matched to a gene: 16. Germline CDR1 and CDR2: MDHEN and SYDVKM. The CDR3 totals 16 residues. Incomplete CDR3 DNA: TGTGCCAGCAAAACAACAGGGGGCGTTAAGATGCGTGGC. It translates to CASKTTGGVKMRG. The CDR3 in full is CASKTTGGVKMRGYTF.

Comments on this clone: The read is 3 residues too short to cover the CDR3 end, so that end is filled in from the germline J gene. The chain combines TRBV13 with TRBJ2-6, with 9 bases aligning to TRBD2. The CDR3 loop spans 16 amino acids. Germline V gives CDR1 PRHDT, CDR2 FYEKMQ (reference sequence). The V gene end was trimmed by 5 bases and the J gene end by 4 bases; junction bases not matched to a gene: 6. The CDR3 protein is CASSELAGKGANVLTF. The DNA read from the CDR3 is TGTGCCAGCAGCGAGCTAGCGGGGAAAGGGGCCAACGTC.

Note on this clone: With the read ending 3 residues before the CDR3 end, the germline J gene is used to fill in that end. Other DNA sequences within the sample encode an identical CDR3. This chain joins TRBV19 and TRBJ1-5, with 8 bases identical to TRBD1. This CDR3 is built from 14 residues. Germline CDR1 reads LNHDA; CDR2 reads SQIVND (reference sequence). V lost 5 bases, J lost 4 bases, and 4 bases stayed unmatched. The CDR3 DNA, read in part, is TGTGCCAGTAGTCCTACAGGGGGAAATCAGCCC. Its translation: CASSPTGGNQP. The whole CDR3 protein is CASSPTGGNQPQHF. Looking up the rest from reference TRBV19 and TRBJ1-5 gives the full variable domain: DGGITQSPKYLFRKEGQNVTLSCEQNLNHDAMYWYRQDPGQGLRLIYYSQIVNDFQKGDIAEGYSVSREKKESFPLTVTSAQKNPTAFYLCASSPTGGNQPQHFGDGTRLSIL.

Details on this clone: The read comes to an end 3 residues before the CDR3 does, leaving the germline J gene to fill in the end. The chain combines TRBV3-1 (or the pseudogene TRBV3-2) with TRBJ2-2; TRBD2 matches 10 bases. This CDR3 is built from 15 residues. In germline, CDR1 is LGHDT, CDR2 YNNKEL (reference sequence). The V and J ends lost 7 bases and 4 bases, in that order; junction bases with no gene match: 6. The part of the CDR3 DNA that was read is TGTGCCAGCACACTAGCGGGACTCCTCACCGGGGAG. Residues: CASTLAGLLTGE. From start to end, the CDR3 is CASTLAGLLTGELFF.

A remark on this clone: The read terminates 3 residues ahead of where the CDR3 ends, so the germline J gene completes it. The chain has TRBV6-2 or TRBV6-3 and TRBJ1-5, with D hard to call. CDR1 MNHEY and CDR2 SVGEGT come from the germline V gene. Trimming left V 3 bases short and J 3 bases short, with 12 bases between. The CDR3 runs 15 residues. The CDR3 protein is CASSYEQNPNQPQHF. The CDR3 bases that were read are TGTGCCAGCAGTTATGAGCAAAACCCCAATCAGCCC.

Remarks on this clone: The CDR3 end is not reached by the read, which stops 3 residues before it; the germline J gene fills it in. The chain joins TRBV20-1 to TRBJ2-7; 10 nucleotides match TRBD2. The CDR3 is made up of 14 amino acids. J was trimmed by 0 bases and V by 7 bases; bases with no gene match: 6. CDR1 and CDR2 (germline): DFQATT, SNEGSKA (reference sequence). The CDR3 loop reads CSVYPSGSSYEQYF. The sequenced CDR3 bases are TGCAGTGTCTATCCTAGCGGGAGCTCCTACGAG.

With regard to this clone: The DNA ends 3 residues before the CDR3 does, and the rest of the CDR3 is filled in from the germline J gene. This chain links TRBV13 with TRBJ2-7; 8 bases are shared with TRBD2. Germline V gene sequence: CDR1 PRHDT, CDR2 FYEKMQ (reference sequence). CDR3 size: 14 residues. Germline trimming cut 3 bases from V and 0 bases from J; bases unmatched to any gene: 1. The chain's CDR3 is CASSFSGASYEQYF. Incomplete CDR3 DNA: TGTGCCAGCAGCTTTAGCGGGGCCTCCTACGAG.

Note on this clone: The read ends 3 residues early relative to the CDR3; the germline J gene fills the gap. The genes are TRBV6-1 and TRBJ2-3; TRBD1 agrees at 8 bases. The CDR3 is made up of 15 amino acids. With 4 bases clipped from V and 2 bases from J, the junction kept 5 bases outside the gene matches. The germline CDR1 and CDR2 sequences are MNHNS and SASEGT. The sequenced CDR3 bases are TGTGCCAGCAGTGGCCGACAGGGGTACACAGATACG. Its translation: CASSGRQGYTDT. The whole CDR3 sequence reads CASSGRQGYTDTQYF.

About this clone itself: The DNA ends 3 residues before the CDR3 does, and the rest of the CDR3 is filled in from the germline J gene. The genes are TRBV20-1 and TRBJ2-7; D possibly corresponds to TRBD2 (6 bases). CDR3 length: 14 amino acids. Trimming removed 3 bases from V and 4 bases from J, with 16 bases in between. Germline loops: CDR1 DFQATT, CDR2 SNEGSKA (reference sequence). Partial CDR3 DNA: TGCAGTGCTAGCCGGGACTCAGTGGGGTACGAG. It specifies CSASRDSVGYE. The full CDR3 protein reads CSASRDSVGYEQYF.

Comment on this clone: The CDR3 end falls 3 residues outside the read, so it is completed with the germline J gene. The rearrangement joins TRBV20-1 to TRBJ1-5; 11 bases align to TRBD1. Germline CDR1 is DFQATT and CDR2 is SNEGSKA (reference sequence). The ends lost 5 bases at V and 9 bases at J; junction bases unmatched: 15. CDR3 length: 16 residues. The CDR3 bases that were read are TGCAGTGCTTTACTTGGACAGGGGGCCTTTGCGGTGCCC. Protein: CSALLGQGAFAVP. The entire CDR3 sequence reads CSALLGQGAFAVPQHF.

To note about this clone: The read comes to an end 3 residues before the CDR3 does, leaving the germline J gene to fill in the end. The chain recombines TRBV4-1 with TRBJ2-7, with 9 bases identical to TRBD2. CDR1 and CDR2 from the germline V gene are MGHRA and YSYEKL. The CDR3 spans 15 residues. J lost 2 bases, V lost 1 base, and 3 bases had no gene match. The sequenced part of the CDR3 DNA is TGCGCCAGCAGCCAAGTTCTAGCGGGAACCTACGAG. Its translation: CASSQVLAGTYE. The entire CDR3 protein is CASSQVLAGTYEQYF.

On this clone: At one end, the junction sequence differs from germline, possibly due to a read error. The read gets to within 3 residues of the CDR3 end, and the germline J gene fills in the rest. The chain combines TRBV4-2 with TRBJ1-4; unclear D gene. CDR3 length: 16 residues. Germline CDR1 is LGHNA and CDR2 is YNFKEQ. CDR3 sequence reads: CASSQDPPLGPEKLFF. The sequenced CDR3 bases are TGCGCCAGCAGCCAAGATCCGCCCCTAGGTCCGGAAAAA.

About this clone: The CDR3 goes on 3 residues after the read ends, and that part is filled in from the germline J gene. The chain joins TRBV6-1 to TRBJ2-3; 8 bases fit TRBD2. The CDR3 runs to 16 residues. CDR1 is MNHNS, CDR2 SASEGT, per germline. J lost 3 bases, V lost 0 bases, and 5 bases had no gene match. The chain's CDR3 is CASSEAAGVSTDTQYF. The sequenced part of the CDR3 DNA is TGTGCCAGCAGTGAAGCAGCGGGGGTATCTACAGATACG.

Note on this clone: The missing CDR3 end, 3 residues past where the read stops, is filled in from the germline J gene. The chain recombines TRBV27 with TRBJ1-6; possibly TRBD1 for D (5 bases). Germline V gives CDR1 MNHEY, CDR2 SMNVEV (reference sequence). CDR3 size: 18 residues. Trimming shortened V by 3 bases and J by 7 bases, and 22 bases separated the two germline ends. CDR3 DNA, as far as it was read: TGTGCCAGCAGTTTTGCTCCTCCGAGGGGAGGGTTGAATTCACCC. Translated, it gives CASSFAPPRGGLNSP. The CDR3 in its entirety is CASSFAPPRGGLNSPLHF.

A note on this clone: The read is 3 residues too short to cover the CDR3 end, so that end is filled in from the germline J gene. The chain employs TRBV20-1 and TRBJ2-1, with 11 bases identical to TRBD2. The CDR3 has 15 amino acids. Germline CDR1 reads DFQATT; CDR2 reads SNEGSKA (reference sequence). V dropped 4 bases and J dropped 4; count of bases not matched to a gene: 6. Incomplete CDR3 DNA: TGCAGTGCTATCCCGACTAGCGGGATTTACAATGAG. Protein sequence: CSAIPTSGIYNE. The complete CDR3 sequence is CSAIPTSGIYNEQFF.

Regarding this clone: The CDR3 is cut off 3 residues early in the read; its end comes from the germline J gene. The genes are TRBV5-5 and TRBJ1-6; TRBD1 is a possible D gene (5 bases). CDR3 length equals 15 residues. The V end was cut by 5 bases, the J end by 9 bases, with 18 bases between. The germline V gene has CDR1 SGHKS and CDR2 YYEKEE (reference sequence). Incomplete CDR3 DNA: TGTGCCAGCAGTTTACAGGTGATGGAAATTTCACCC. Its translation: CASSLQVMEISP. The CDR3 as a whole reads CASSLQVMEISPLHF.

A remark on this clone: The read ends 3 residues before the CDR3 terminus; that terminus is restored from the germline J gene. The rearrangement joins TRBV5-1 to TRBJ2-1; TRBD1 agrees at 7 bases. V shed 1 base, J shed 5 bases, and the junction held 9 bases outside the gene matches. The CDR3 is 16 residues long. Germline V lookup: CDR1 SGHRS, CDR2 YFSETQ. The CDR3 loop reads CASSLFYGTANNEQFF. CDR3 DNA, as far as it was read: TGCGCCAGCAGCTTGTTTTATGGGACAGCTAACAATGAG.

To note about this clone: The read ends 3 residues early relative to the CDR3; the germline J gene fills the gap. The chain couples TRBV6-2 or TRBV6-3 to TRBJ2-1; 14 bases are shared with TRBD2. Germline lookup yields CDR1 MNHEY and CDR2 SVGEGT. The CDR3 runs to 16 residues. V trimming: 6 bases; J trimming: 9 bases; junction bases outside the gene matches: 10. CDR3: CASRPPGLAGAGEQFF. The CDR3 bases that were read are TGTGCCAGCAGGCCACCGGGACTAGCGGGGGCCGGTGAG.